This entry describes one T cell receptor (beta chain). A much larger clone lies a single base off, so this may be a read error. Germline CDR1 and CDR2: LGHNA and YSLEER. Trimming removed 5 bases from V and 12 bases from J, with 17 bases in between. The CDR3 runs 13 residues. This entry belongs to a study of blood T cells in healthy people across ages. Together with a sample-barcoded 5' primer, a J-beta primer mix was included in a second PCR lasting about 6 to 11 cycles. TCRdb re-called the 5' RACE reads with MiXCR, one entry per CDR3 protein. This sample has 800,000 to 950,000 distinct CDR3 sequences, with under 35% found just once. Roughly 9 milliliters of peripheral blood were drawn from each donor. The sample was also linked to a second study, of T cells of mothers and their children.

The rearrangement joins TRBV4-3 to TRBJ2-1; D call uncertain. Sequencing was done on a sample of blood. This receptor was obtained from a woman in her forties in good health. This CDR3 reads CASSSEVWDGQFF. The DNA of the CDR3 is TGCGCCAGCAGCTCAGAGGTTTGGGATGGGCAGTTCTTC.